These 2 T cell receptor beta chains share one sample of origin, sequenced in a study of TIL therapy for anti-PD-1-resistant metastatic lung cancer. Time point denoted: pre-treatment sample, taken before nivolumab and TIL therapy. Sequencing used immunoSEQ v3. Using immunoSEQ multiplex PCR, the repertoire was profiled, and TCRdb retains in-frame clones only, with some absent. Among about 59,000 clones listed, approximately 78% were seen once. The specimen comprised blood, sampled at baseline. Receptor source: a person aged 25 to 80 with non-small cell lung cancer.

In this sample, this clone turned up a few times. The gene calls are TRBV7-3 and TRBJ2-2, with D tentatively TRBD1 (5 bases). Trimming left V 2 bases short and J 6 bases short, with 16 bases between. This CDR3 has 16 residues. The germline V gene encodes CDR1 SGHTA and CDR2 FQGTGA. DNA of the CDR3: TGTGCCAGCAGCTTATTCTCACAGGCTGAGGCCGGGGAGCTGTTTTTT. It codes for CASSLFSQAEAGELFF.

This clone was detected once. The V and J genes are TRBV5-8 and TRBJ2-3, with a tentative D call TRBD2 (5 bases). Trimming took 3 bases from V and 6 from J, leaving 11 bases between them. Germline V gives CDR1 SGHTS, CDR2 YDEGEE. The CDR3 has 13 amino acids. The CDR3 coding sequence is TGTGCCAGCAGCTATAGAGCGGCGGATACGCAGTATTTT. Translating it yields CASSYRAADTQYF.